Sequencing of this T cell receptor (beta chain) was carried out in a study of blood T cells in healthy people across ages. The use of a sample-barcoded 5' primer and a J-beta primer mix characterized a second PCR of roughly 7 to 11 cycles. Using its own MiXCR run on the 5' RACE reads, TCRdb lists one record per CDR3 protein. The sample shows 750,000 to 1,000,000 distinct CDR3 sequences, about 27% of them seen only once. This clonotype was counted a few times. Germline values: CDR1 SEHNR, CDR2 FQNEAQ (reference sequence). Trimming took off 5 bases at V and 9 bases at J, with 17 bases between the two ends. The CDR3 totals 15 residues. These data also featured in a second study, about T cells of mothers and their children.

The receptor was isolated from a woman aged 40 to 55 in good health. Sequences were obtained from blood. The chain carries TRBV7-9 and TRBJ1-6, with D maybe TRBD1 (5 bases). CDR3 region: CASSPRDPQGSPLHF. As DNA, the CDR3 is TGTGCCAGCAGCCCCAGGGATCCCCAGGGTTCACCCCTCCACTTT. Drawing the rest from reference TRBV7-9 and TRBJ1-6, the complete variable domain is DTGVSQNPRHKITKRGQNVTFRCDPISEHNRLYWYRQTLGQGPEFLTYFQNEAQLEKSRLLSDRFSAERPKGSFSTLEIQRTEQGDSAMYLCASSPRDPQGSPLHFGNGTRLTVT.